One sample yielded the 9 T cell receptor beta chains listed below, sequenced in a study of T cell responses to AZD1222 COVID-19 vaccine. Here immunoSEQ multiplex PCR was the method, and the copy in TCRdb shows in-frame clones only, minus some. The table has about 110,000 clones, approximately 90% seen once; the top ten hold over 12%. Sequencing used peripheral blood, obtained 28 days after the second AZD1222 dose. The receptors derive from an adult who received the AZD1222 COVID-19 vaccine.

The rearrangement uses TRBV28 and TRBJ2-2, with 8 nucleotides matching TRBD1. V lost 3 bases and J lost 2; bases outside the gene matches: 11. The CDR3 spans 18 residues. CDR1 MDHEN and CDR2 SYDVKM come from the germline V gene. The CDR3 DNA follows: TGTGCCAGCAGTTTTAGGTATCGGGCAGGGGGCAACACCGGGGAGCTGTTTTTT. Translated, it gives CASSFRYRAGGNTGELFF.

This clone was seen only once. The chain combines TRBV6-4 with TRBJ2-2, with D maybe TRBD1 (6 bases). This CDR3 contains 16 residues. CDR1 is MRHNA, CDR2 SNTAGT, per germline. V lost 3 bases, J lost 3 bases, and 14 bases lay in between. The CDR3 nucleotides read TGTGCCAGCAGTGAGTTAGGGGGATTCGACACCGGGGAGCTGTTTTTT. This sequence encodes CASSELGGFDTGELFF.

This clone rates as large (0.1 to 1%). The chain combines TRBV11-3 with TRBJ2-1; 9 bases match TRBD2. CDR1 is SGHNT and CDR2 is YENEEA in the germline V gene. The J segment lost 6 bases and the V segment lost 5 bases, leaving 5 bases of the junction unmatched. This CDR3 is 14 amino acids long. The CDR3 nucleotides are TGTGCCAGCAGCAGCGGGGGGACGATCAATGAGCAGTTCTTC. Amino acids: CASSSGGTINEQFF. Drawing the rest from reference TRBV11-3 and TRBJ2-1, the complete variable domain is EAGVVQSPRYKIIEKKQPVAFWCNPISGHNTLYWYLQNLGQGPELLIRYENEEAVDDSQLPKDRFSAERLKGVDSTLKIQPAELGDSAVYLCASSSGGTINEQFFGPGTRLTVL.

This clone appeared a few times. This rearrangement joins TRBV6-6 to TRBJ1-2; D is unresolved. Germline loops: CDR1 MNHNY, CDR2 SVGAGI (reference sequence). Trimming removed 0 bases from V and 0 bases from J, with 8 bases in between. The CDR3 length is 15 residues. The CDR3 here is CASSYSDPPNYGYTF. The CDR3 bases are TGTGCCAGCAGTTACTCGGATCCCCCTAACTATGGCTACACCTTC.

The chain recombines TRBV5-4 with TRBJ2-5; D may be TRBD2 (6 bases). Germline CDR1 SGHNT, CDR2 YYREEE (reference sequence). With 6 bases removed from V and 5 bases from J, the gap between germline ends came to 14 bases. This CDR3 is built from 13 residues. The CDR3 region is CASKVERGETQYF. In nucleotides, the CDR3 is TGTGCCAGCAAGGTGGAACGGGGGGAGACCCAGTACTTC.

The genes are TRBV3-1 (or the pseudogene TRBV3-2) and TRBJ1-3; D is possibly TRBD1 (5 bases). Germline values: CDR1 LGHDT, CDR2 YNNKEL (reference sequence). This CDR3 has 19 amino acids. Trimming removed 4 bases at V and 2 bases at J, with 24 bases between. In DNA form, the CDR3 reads TGTGCCAGCAGCCCCCTCCCGGGCCTCCGACAGAAAGCTGGAAACACCATATATTTT. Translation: CASSPLPGLRQKAGNTIYF.

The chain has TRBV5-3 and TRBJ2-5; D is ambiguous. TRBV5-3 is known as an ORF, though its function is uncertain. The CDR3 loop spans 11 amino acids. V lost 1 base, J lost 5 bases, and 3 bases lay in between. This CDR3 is CARSLNETQYF. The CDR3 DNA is TGTGCCAGAAGCTTGAATGAGACCCAGTACTTC.

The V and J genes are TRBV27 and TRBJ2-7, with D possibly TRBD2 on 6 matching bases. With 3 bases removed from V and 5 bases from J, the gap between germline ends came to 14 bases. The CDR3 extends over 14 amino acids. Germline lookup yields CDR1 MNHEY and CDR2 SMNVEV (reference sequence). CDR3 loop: CASSFGGIYDEQYF. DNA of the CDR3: TGTGCCAGCAGTTTCGGGGGAATATACGACGAGCAGTACTTC.

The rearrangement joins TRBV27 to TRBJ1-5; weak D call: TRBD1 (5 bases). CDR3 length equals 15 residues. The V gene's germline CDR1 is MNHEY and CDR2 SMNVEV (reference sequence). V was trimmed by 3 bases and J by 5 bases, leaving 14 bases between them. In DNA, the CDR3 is TGTGCCAGCAGTTTGGGGGGGGTTGGAGATCAGCCCCAGCATTTT. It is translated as CASSLGGVGDQPQHF.